Many counts were recorded for the clone carrying this TCR beta chain. What it binds is unknown. These data come from a study of early T cells in non-severe SARS-CoV-2 infection. Study information: Sequencing used unsorted whole-blood bulk RNA, so chains lack pairing. Regarding the study as a whole: VDJdb matches were skewed toward anti-spike CD8 T cell responses.

Separate cDNA molecules each had unique molecular identifiers attached to them. TCRdb passed the 5' RACE reads through MiXCR, listing each CDR3 protein once. The sample lists around 75,000 distinct CDR3 sequences, about 9.4% occurring once. Germline CDR1 SQVTM, CDR2 ANQGSEA. Trimming took 0 bases from V and 10 from J, leaving 10 bases between them. The CDR3 spans 12 residues. Input material: whole blood. The V call is TRBV29-1, the J call TRBJ2-1; no clear D gene. The TCR originated in an adult who was a healthcare worker with PCR-confirmed SARS-CoV-2 infection or an uninfected control (not recorded which). In DNA, the CDR3 is TGCAGCGTTGAAGACGCTCTTACCGAGCAGTTCTTC. Translated, it gives CSVEDALTEQFF.